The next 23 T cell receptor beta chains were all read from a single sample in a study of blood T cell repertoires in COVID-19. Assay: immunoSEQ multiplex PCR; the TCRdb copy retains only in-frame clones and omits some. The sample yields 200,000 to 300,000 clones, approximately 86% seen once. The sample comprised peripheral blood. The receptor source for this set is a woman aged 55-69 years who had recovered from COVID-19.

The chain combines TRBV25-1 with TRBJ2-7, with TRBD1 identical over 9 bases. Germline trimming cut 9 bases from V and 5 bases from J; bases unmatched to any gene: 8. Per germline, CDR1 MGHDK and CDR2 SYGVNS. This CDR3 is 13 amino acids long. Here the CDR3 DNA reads TGTGCCAGTGGGAGACAGGGGGTTAACGAGCAGTACTTC. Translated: CASGRQGVNEQYF.

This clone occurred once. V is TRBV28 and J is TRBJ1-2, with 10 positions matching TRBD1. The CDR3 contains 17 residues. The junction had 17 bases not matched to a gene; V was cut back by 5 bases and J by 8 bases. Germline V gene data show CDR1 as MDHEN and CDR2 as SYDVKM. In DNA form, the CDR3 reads TGTGCCAGCAGTACCCAGATAGGAAGACAGGGGGCGCGAGGCTACACCTTC. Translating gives CASSTQIGRQGARGYTF.

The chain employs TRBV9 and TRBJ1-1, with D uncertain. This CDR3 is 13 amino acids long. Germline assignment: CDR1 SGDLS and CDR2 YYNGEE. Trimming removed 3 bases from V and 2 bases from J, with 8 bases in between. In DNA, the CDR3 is TGTGCCAGCAGCGCCCATTCAAACACTGAAGCTTTCTTT. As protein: CASSAHSNTEAFF. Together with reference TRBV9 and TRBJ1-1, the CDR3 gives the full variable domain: DSGVTQTPKHLITATGQRVTLRCSPRSGDLSVYWYQQSLDQGLQFLIQYYNGEERAKGNILERFSAQQFPDLHSELNLSSLELGDSALYFCASSAHSNTEAFFGQGTRLTVV.

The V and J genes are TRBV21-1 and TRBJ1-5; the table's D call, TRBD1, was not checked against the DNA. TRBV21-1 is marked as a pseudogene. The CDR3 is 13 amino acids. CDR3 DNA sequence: TGTGCCAGCATTAAGGGGTCCGATCAGCCCCAGCATTTT. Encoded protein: CASIKGSDQPQHF.

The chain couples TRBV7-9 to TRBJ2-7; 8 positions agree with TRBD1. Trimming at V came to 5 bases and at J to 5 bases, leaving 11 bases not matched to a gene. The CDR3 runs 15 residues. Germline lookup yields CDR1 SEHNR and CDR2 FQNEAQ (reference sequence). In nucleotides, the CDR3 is TGTGCCAGCAGCACCCGGGACAGGCCACCCCACGAGCAGTACTTC. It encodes CASSTRDRPPHEQYF.

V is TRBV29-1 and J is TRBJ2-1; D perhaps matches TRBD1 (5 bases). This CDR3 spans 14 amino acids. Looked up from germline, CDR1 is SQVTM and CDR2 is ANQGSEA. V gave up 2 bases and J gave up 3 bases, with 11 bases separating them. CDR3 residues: CSVERGRGYNEQFF. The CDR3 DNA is TGCAGCGTTGAAAGGGGAAGGGGCTACAATGAGCAGTTCTTC.

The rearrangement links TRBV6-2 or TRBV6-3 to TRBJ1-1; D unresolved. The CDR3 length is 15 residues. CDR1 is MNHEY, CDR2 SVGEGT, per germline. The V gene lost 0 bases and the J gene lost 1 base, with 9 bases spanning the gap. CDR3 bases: TGTGCCAGCAGTTACTCAACAGTCGAGAACACTGAAGCTTTCTTT. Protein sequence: CASSYSTVENTEAFF.

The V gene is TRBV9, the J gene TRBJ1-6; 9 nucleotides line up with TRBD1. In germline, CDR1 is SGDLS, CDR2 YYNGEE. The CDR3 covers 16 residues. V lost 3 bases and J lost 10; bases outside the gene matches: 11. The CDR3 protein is CASSGGNRGLQSPLHF. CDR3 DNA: TGTGCCAGCAGCGGGGGAAACAGGGGGCTACAGTCACCCCTCCACTTT.

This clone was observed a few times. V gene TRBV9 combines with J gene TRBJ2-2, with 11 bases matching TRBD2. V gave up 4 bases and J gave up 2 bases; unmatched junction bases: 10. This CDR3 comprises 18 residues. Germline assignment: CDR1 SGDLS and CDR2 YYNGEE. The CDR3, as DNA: TGTGCCAGCAGCTCTCAACGACTAGCGGGGACAAACACCGGGGAGCTGTTTTTT. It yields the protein CASSSQRLAGTNTGELFF.

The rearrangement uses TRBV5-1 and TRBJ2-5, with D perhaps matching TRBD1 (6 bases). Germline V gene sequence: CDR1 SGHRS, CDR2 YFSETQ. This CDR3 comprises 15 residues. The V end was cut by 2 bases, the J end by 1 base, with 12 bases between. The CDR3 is CASSLETGFQETQYF. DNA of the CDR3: TGCGCCAGCAGCTTAGAAACAGGGTTCCAAGAGACCCAGTACTTC. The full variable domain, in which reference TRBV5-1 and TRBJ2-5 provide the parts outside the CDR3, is KAGVTQTPRYLIKTRGQQVTLSCSPISGHRSVSWYQQTPGQGLQFLFEYFSETQRNKGNFPGRFSGRQFSNSRSEMNVSTLELGDSALYLCASSLETGFQETQYFGPGTRLLVL.

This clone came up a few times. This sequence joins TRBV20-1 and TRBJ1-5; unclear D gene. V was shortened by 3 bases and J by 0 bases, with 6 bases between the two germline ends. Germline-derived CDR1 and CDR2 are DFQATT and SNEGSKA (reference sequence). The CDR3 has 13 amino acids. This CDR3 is CSASHPSNQPQHF. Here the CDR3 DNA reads TGCAGTGCTAGTCATCCTAGCAATCAGCCCCAGCATTTT.

The CDR3 nucleotides are TGTGCCAGCAGTTTGGGACAGGGGCCTATATATAATTCACCCCTCCACTTT. Amino acids: CASSLGQGPIYNSPLHF. This chain connects TRBV27 to TRBJ1-6, with TRBD1 matching 10 bases. The germline V gene encodes CDR1 MNHEY and CDR2 SMNVEV (reference sequence). V lost 3 bases and J lost 4; bases outside the gene matches: 6. The CDR3 contains 17 residues.

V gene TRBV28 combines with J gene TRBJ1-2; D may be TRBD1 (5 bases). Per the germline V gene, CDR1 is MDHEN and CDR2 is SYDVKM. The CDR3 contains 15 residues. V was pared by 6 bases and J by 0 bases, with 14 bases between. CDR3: CASSRGPGPNYGYTF. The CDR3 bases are TGTGCCAGCAGCCGTGGCCCAGGGCCTAACTATGGCTACACCTTC.

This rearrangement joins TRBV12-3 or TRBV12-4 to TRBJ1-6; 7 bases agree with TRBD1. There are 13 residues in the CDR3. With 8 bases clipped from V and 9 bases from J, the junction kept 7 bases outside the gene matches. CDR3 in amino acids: CASSRGGGSPLHF. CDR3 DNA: TGTGCCAGCTCTAGAGGGGGCGGTTCACCCCTCCACTTT.

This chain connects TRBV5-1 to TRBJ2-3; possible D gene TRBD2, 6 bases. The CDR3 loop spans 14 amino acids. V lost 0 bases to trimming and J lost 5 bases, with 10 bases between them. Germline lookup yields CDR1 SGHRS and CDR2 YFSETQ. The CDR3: CASSLEGRGDTQYF. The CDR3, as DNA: TGCGCCAGCAGCTTGGAGGGGCGGGGAGATACGCAGTATTTT.

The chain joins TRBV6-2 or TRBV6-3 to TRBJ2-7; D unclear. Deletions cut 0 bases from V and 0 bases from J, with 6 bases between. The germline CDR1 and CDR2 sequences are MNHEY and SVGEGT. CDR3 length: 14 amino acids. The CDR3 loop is CASSYSGTSYEQYF. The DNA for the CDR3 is TGTGCCAGCAGTTACTCGGGCACCTCCTACGAGCAGTACTTC.

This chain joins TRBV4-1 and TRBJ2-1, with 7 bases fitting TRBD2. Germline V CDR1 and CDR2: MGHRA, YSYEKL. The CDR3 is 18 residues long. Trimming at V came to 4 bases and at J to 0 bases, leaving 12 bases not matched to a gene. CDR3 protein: CASSPGGLGTSSYNEQFF. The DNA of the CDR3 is TGCGCCAGCAGCCCCGGGGGGTTGGGAACCAGCTCCTACAATGAGCAGTTCTTC.

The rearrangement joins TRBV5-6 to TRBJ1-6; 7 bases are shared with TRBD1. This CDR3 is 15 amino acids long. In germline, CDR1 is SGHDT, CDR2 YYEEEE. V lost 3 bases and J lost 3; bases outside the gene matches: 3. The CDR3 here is CASSSRQGYNSPLHF. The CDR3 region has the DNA TGTGCCAGCAGCTCACGACAGGGCTATAATTCACCCCTCCACTTT.

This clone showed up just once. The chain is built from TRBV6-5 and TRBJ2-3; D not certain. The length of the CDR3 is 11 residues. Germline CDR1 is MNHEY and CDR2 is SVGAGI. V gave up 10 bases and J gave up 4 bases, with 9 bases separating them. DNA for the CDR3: TGTGCCATCTCAACTCCAGATACGCAGTATTTT. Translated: CAISTPDTQYF.

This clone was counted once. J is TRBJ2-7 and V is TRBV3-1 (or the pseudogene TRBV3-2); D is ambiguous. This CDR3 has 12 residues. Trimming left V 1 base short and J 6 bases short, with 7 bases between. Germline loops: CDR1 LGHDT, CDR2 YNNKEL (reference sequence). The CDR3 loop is CASSQAPSEQYF. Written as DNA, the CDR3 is TGTGCCAGCAGCCAAGCCCCCTCCGAGCAGTACTTC.

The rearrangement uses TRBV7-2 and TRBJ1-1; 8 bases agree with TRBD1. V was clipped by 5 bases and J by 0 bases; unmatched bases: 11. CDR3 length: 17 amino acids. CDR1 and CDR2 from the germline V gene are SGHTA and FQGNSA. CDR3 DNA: TGTGCCAGCAGCCTGCAGGGGGCAGGAGCCATGAACACTGAAGCTTTCTTT. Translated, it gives CASSLQGAGAMNTEAFF.

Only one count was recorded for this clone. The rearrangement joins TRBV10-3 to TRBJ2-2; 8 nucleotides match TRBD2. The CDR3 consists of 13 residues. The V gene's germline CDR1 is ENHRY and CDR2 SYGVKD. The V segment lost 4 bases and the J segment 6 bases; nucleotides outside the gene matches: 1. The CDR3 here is CAISAGGSGELFF. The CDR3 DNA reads TGTGCCATCAGTGCGGGGGGGTCCGGGGAGCTGTTTTTT.

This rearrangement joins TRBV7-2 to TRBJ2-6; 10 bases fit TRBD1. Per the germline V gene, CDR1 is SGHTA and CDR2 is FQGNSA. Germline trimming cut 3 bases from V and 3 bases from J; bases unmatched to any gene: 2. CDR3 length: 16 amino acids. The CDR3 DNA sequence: TGTGCCAGCAGCTTGACAGGGGGCTTTGGGGCCAACGTCCTGACTTTC. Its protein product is CASSLTGGFGANVLTF.